A single sample gave rise to the 13 T cell receptor beta chains below, sequenced in a study of Ad26.COV2.S vaccination and SARS-CoV-2 variants. Sequencing used immunoSEQ multiplex PCR; TCRdb keeps in-frame clones, though not all of them. The sample has roughly 450,000 clones; roughly 90% are singletons. Treatment: 19 received Ad26.COV2.S at low or high dose, single or two shots; about 5 received placebo; per-sample allocation not given. Day 63 after the first injection of vaccine or placebo was the sampling time. The sample consisted of peripheral blood, taken in a trial of Ad26.COV2.S vaccine versus placebo. The receptor source for this set is a person aged 18-65 years who received the Ad26.COV2.S COVID-19 vaccine or a placebo.

The rearrangement joins TRBV7-8 to TRBJ2-1; TRBD1 agrees at 10 bases. The ends lost 2 bases at V and 8 bases at J; junction bases unmatched: 12. This CDR3 has 17 amino acids. The germline V gene encodes CDR1 SGHVS and CDR2 FQNEAQ. This CDR3 reads CASSLRSGTGVEYEQFF. The CDR3 region has the DNA TGTGCCAGCAGCTTACGATCCGGGACAGGGGTCGAGTATGAGCAGTTCTTC.

The CDR3 reads CSVVGQGDTEAFF. CDR3 nucleotide sequence: TGCAGCGTTGTCGGACAGGGTGACACTGAAGCTTTCTTT. The gene calls are TRBV29-1 and TRBJ1-1; the match to TRBD1 covers 8 bases. CDR1 is SQVTM and CDR2 is ANQGSEA in the germline V gene. V gave up 4 bases and J gave up 3 bases; unmatched junction bases: 4. The CDR3 contains 13 residues.

The chain carries TRBV25-1 and TRBJ2-1, with 12 nucleotides matching TRBD2. Per the germline V gene, CDR1 is MGHDK and CDR2 is SYGVNS. The V gene end was trimmed by 7 bases and the J gene end by 4 bases; junction bases not matched to a gene: 5. The CDR3 covers 15 residues. DNA of the CDR3: TGTGCCAGCACTAGCGGGAGGGCCGGGTACAATGAGCAGTTCTTC. Translated: CASTSGRAGYNEQFF. The full variable domain, completed using reference TRBV25-1 and TRBJ2-1, is EADIYQTPRYLVIGTGKKITLECSQTMGHDKMYWYQQDPGMELHLIHYSYGVNSTEKGDLSSESTVSRIRTEHFPLTLESARPSHTSQYLCASTSGRAGYNEQFFGPGTRLTVL.

The chain is built from TRBV15 and TRBJ2-1; tentatively, D is TRBD2 (5 bases). The CDR3 is 15 amino acids. Trimming removed 3 bases from V and 0 bases from J, with 9 bases in between. From germline, CDR1 is LNHNV and CDR2 YYDKDF (reference sequence). CDR3 protein: CATSRDSSSYNEQFF. DNA of the CDR3: TGTGCCACCAGCAGGGACTCCAGCTCCTACAATGAGCAGTTCTTC.

The CDR3 protein is CASRRTRQGPGQPQHF. DNA of the CDR3: TGTGCCAGCAGACGGACGAGACAGGGGCCAGGGCAGCCCCAGCATTTT. This chain connects TRBV2 to TRBJ1-5; TRBD1 aligns across 8 bases. In germline, CDR1 is SNHLY, CDR2 FYNNEI. This CDR3 region has 16 residues. The V segment lost 6 bases and the J segment 7 bases; nucleotides outside the gene matches: 14.

This chain links TRBV4-1 with TRBJ1-1, with D perhaps matching TRBD1 (6 bases). V lost 1 base, J lost 0 bases, and 9 bases lay in between. This CDR3 is 15 amino acids long. CDR1 is MGHRA and CDR2 is YSYEKL in the germline V gene. The CDR3 DNA reads TGCGCCAGCAGCCAAGGAACAGGGCTGAACACTGAAGCTTTCTTT. Encoded protein: CASSQGTGLNTEAFF.

The chain is built from TRBV29-1 and TRBJ2-2; 10 positions agree with TRBD1. Germline values: CDR1 SQVTM, CDR2 ANQGSEA. The CDR3 is 16 residues long. V was clipped by 3 bases and J by 4 bases; unmatched bases: 8. CDR3 amino acids: CSVEVGGTGATGELFF. CDR3 coding DNA: TGCAGCGTTGAGGTGGGGGGGACAGGGGCCACCGGGGAGCTGTTTTTT.

The chain carries TRBV29-1 and TRBJ2-1; 7 bases are shared with TRBD1. The V and J ends lost 6 bases and 1 base, in that order; junction bases with no gene match: 9. This CDR3 spans 15 amino acids. In germline, CDR1 is SQVTM, CDR2 ANQGSEA. The CDR3 loop reads CSVQGDVMSYNEQFF. For the CDR3, the DNA is TGCAGCGTCCAGGGGGACGTAATGTCCTACAATGAGCAGTTCTTC.

This clone was seen only a few times. The chain uses TRBV5-8 and TRBJ1-5, with a tentative D call TRBD1 (6 bases). The V end lost 7 bases, the J end lost 2 bases, and 25 bases lay between the germline ends. Germline V gene lookup returns CDR1 SGHTS and CDR2 YDEGEE. The length of the CDR3 is 18 residues. The CDR3 sequence is CASVFTRGAGIGNQPQHF. The CDR3 DNA reads as TGTGCCAGCGTATTTACCAGGGGCGCGGGAATAGGCAATCAGCCCCAGCATTTT.

This clone has only one observation. V usage is TRBV27 and J usage is TRBJ1-6; D may be TRBD1 (5 bases). Trimming took off 6 bases at V and 7 bases at J, with 16 bases between the two ends. Germline V CDR1 and CDR2: MNHEY, SMNVEV (reference sequence). This CDR3 has 15 amino acids. The CDR3 nucleotides are TGTGCCAGCAGACCTAACGGGGGGGGAAATTCACCCCTCCACTTT. This gives the protein CASRPNGGGNSPLHF.

This clone was observed once. The rearrangement uses TRBV3-1 (or the pseudogene TRBV3-2) and TRBJ2-7, with D maybe TRBD2 (6 bases). Trimming took off 1 base at V and 4 bases at J, with 14 bases between the two ends. CDR3 length equals 15 residues. Germline V gene lookup returns CDR1 LGHDT and CDR2 YNNKEL (reference sequence). DNA for the CDR3: TGTGCCAGCAGCCAAGGGAGGGGACGCGTTTACGAGCAGTACTTC. Amino acids: CASSQGRGRVYEQYF.

V and J are TRBV11-2 and TRBJ2-1; the D is unclear. Germline CDR1 is SGHAT and CDR2 is FQNNGV. The CDR3 has 15 residues. Deletions cut 4 bases from V and 4 bases from J, with 14 bases between. The chain's CDR3 is CASSSEPGSYNEQFF. The CDR3 DNA follows: TGTGCCAGCAGCTCGGAACCCGGTAGTTACAATGAGCAGTTCTTC.

The V call is TRBV7-9, the J call TRBJ1-4, with 7 bases fitting TRBD1. Germline CDR1 is SEHNR and CDR2 is FQNEAQ (reference sequence). After removal of 4 bases from V and 3 bases from J, the junction contained 8 bases not matched to a gene. This CDR3 has 16 residues. The CDR3, as DNA: TGTGCCAGCAGCTGGACCGGGACAGCCGCTAATGAAAAACTGTTTTTT. Protein product: CASSWTGTAANEKLFF.